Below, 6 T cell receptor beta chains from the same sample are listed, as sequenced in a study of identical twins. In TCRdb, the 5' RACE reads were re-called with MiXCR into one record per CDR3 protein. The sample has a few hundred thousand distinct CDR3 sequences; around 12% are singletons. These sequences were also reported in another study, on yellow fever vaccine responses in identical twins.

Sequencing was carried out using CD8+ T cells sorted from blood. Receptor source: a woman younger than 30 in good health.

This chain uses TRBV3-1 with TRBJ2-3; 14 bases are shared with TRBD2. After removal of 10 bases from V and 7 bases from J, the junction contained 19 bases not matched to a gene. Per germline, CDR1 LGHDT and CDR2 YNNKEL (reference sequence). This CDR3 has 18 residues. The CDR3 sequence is CAISFGTSGGHILHTQYF. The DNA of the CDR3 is TGTGCCATCAGTTTCGGGACTAGCGGGGGACACATCCTACATACGCAGTATTTT.

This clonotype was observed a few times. CDR3 in DNA: TGCAGTGCTGGTGGGTCGGGACAGGGGGCCGCTTTGGCCCAGCATTTT. Translation gives CSAGGSGQGAALAQHF. The rearrangement joins TRBV20-1 to TRBJ1-5; 12 nucleotides align to TRBD1. The junction had 16 bases not matched to a gene; V was cut back by 5 bases and J by 11 bases. The length of the CDR3 is 16 residues. Germline CDR1 is DFQATT and CDR2 is SNEGSKA (reference sequence).

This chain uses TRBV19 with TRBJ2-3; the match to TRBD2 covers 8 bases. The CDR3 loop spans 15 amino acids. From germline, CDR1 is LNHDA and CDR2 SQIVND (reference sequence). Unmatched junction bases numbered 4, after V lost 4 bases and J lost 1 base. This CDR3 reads CASSKAGARTDTQYF. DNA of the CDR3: TGTGCCAGTAGTAAAGCGGGGGCCCGCACAGATACGCAGTATTTT.

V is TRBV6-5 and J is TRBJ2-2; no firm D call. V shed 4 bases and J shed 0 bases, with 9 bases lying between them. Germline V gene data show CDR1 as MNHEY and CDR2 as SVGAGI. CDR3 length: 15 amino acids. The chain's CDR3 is CASSSMQANTGELFF. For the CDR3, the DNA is TGTGCCAGCAGTTCCATGCAGGCGAACACCGGGGAGCTGTTTTTT.

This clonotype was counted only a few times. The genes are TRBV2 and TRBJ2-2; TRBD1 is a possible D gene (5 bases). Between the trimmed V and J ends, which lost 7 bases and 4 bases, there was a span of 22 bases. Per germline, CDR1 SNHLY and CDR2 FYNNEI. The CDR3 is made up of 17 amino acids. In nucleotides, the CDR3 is TGTGCCAGCATCAAAGGCAGGGTGGATCACCTCACCGGGGAGCTGTTTTTT. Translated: CASIKGRVDHLTGELFF.

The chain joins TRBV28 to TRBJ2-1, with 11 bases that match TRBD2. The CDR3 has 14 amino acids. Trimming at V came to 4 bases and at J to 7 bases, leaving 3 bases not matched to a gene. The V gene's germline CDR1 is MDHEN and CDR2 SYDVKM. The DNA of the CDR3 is TGTGCCAGCAGTTCACTAGCGGGAGTGAATGAGCAGTTCTTC. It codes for CASSSLAGVNEQFF.